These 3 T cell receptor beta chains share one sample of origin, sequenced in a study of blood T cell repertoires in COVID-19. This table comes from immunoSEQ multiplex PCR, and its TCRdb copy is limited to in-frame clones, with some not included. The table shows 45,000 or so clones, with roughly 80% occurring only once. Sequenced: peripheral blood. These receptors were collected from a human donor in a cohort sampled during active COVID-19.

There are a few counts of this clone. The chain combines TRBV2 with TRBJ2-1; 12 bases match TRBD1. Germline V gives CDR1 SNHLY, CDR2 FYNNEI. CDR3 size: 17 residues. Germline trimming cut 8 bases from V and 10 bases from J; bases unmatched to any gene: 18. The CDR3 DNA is TGTGCCAGCGATGTGGTGCCGGGACAGGGGGCGTTATGGGAGCAGTTCTTC. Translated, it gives CASDVVPGQGALWEQFF.

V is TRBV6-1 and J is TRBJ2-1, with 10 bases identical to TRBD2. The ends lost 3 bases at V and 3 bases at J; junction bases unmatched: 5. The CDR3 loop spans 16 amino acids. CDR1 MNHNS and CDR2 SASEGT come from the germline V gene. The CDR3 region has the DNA TGTGCCAGCAGTGACTTTCGGACTAGCGGCTACAATGAGCAGTTCTTC. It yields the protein CASSDFRTSGYNEQFF.

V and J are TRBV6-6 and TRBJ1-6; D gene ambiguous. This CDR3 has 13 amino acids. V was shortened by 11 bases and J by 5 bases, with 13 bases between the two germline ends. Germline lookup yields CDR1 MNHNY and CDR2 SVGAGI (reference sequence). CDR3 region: CAVGSGNNSPLHF. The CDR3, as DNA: TGTGCCGTTGGATCGGGGAATAATTCACCCCTCCACTTT.